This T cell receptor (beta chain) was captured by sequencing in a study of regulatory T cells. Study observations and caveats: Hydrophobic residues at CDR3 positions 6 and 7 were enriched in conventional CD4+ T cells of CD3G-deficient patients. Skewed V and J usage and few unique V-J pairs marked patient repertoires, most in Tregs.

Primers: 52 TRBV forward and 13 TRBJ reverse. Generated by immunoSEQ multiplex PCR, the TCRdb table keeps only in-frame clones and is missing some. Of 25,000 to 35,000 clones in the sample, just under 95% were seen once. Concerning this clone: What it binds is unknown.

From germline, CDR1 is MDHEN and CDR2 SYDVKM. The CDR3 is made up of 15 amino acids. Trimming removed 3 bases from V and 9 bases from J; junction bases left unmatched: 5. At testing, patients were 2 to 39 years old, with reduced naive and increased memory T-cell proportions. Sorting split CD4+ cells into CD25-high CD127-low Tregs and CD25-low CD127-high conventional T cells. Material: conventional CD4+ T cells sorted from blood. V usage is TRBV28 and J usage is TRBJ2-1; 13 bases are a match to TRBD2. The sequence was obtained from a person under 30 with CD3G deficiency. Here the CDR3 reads CASSFTSGGGIEQFF. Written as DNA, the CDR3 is TGTGCCAGCAGTTTTACTAGCGGGGGGGGCATTGAGCAGTTCTTC.